A selection of T cell receptor beta chains follows, all from one sample in a study of blood T cell repertoires in COVID-19. Clones were read by immunoSEQ multiplex PCR, and TCRdb kept only the in-frame ones, dropping some. The table has about 200,000 clones, over 70% seen once; the top ten hold 7.5% to 9%. What was sequenced was peripheral blood. The receptors derive from an elderly woman with acute or convalescent COVID-19. Each CDR3 is given with its conserved first and last residue. D genes are given only for firm matches. Expanded clones are given a class, and other clones once, few, many or no size at all.

clone_size	v_call	d_call	j_call	cdr3_aa	cdr3_nt
NA	TRBV28	NA	TRBJ2-1	CASVSGVNEQFF	TGTGCCAGCGTGTCGGGAGTCAATGAGCAGTTCTTC
NA	TRBV5-4	NA	TRBJ2-6	CASSLGEGISGANVLTF	TGTGCCAGCAGCTTGGGAGAGGGTATCTCTGGGGCCAACGTCCTGACTTTC
few	TRBV28	NA	TRBJ1-6	CASRSKGGGSYNSPLHF	TGTGCCAGCAGGTCTAAGGGAGGTGGGTCCTATAATTCACCCCTCCACTTT
NA	TRBV19	TRBD1	TRBJ2-2	CASSILGQGTTGELFF	TGTGCCAGTAGTATTCTCGGACAGGGGACCACCGGGGAGCTGTTTTTT
NA	TRBV11-3	NA	TRBJ1-5	CASSLRGGNQPQHF	TGTGCCAGCAGCTTAAGGGGCGGAAATCAGCCCCAGCATTTT
once	TRBV6-5	TRBD1	TRBJ2-5	CASSLGGTGIETQYF	TGTGCCAGCAGTTTAGGAGGGACAGGGATCGAGACCCAGTACTTC
NA	TRBV14	TRBD1	TRBJ2-1	CASSQGQGPRRSNEQFF	TGTGCCAGCAGCCAAGGACAGGGTCCAAGGCGGAGCAATGAGCAGTTCTTC
NA	TRBV11-3	TRBD2	TRBJ2-1	CASSWGGGSSNEQFF	TGTGCCAGCAGCTGGGGGGGAGGAAGCAGCAATGAGCAGTTCTTC
few	TRBV19	NA	TRBJ2-5	CASSIAVLETQYF	TGTGCCAGTAGTATAGCCGTTCTAGAGACCCAGTACTTC
NA	TRBV3-1/TRBV3-2	NA	TRBJ2-7	CASSQDRGSLSEQYF	TGTGCCAGCAGCCAAGATCGGGGGTCGCTTTCGGAGCAGTACTTC
NA	TRBV25-1	TRBD2	TRBJ2-1	CASSEFRSSGGKQFF	TGTGCCAGCAGTGAATTCAGGTCTAGCGGGGGGAAGCAGTTCTTC
NA	TRBV19	TRBD2	TRBJ2-7	CASSSTSGGLPYEQYF	TGTGCCAGTAGTTCCACTAGCGGGGGGTTACCCTACGAGCAGTACTTC
NA	TRBV7-2	TRBD1	TRBJ1-2	CASSLAAGQGLYGYTF	TGTGCCAGCAGCTTAGCGGCGGGACAGGGTCTGTATGGCTACACCTTC
NA	TRBV5-4	TRBD2	TRBJ2-4	CASSSISSGGNIQYF	TGTGCCAGCAGCTCTATTTCATCCGGGGGGAACATTCAGTACTTC
NA	TRBV3-1/TRBV3-2	NA	TRBJ2-7	CASSQDRDYEQYF	TGTGCCAGCAGCCAAGACAGGGACTACGAGCAGTACTTC
NA	TRBV3-1/TRBV3-2	TRBD2	TRBJ2-7	CASSQRLAVPYEQYF	TGTGCCAGCAGCCAAAGGCTAGCGGTCCCCTACGAGCAGTACTTC
NA	TRBV19	TRBD1	TRBJ1-4	CASLQGADNEKLFF	TGTGCCAGCCTCCAGGGGGCCGATAATGAAAAACTGTTTTTT
few	TRBV7-9	TRBD1	TRBJ1-6	CASSQGQSNSPLHF	TGTGCCAGCTCACAGGGACAGAGCAATTCACCCCTCCACTTT
NA	TRBV10-3	NA	TRBJ1-6	CAISEGRDNSPLHF	TGTGCCATCAGTGAGGGCAGGGATAATTCACCCCTCCACTTT
NA	TRBV5-8	NA	TRBJ1-5	CASSLVAGNQPQHF	TGTGCCAGCAGCTTGGTGGCAGGGAATCAGCCCCAGCATTTT
once	TRBV6-1	NA	TRBJ1-1	CASSEGGNTEAFF	TGTGCCAGCAGTGAGGGGGGAAACACTGAAGCTTTCTTT
few	TRBV18	NA	TRBJ1-3	CASSPASIRGSGNTIYF	TGTGCCAGCTCACCAGCGAGTATTAGAGGATCTGGAAACACCATATATTTT
NA	TRBV3-1/TRBV3-2	NA	TRBJ2-3	CASSQVSGGNTRDSSLDTQYF	TGTGCCAGCAGCCAAGTTTCGGGGGGGAACACGAGGGACAGTTCTTTGGATACGCAGTATTTT
NA	TRBV27	TRBD1	TRBJ2-7	CASRIGQGRYYEQYF	TGTGCCAGTAGAATCGGACAGGGACGATACTACGAGCAGTACTTC
NA	TRBV5-1	NA	TRBJ1-3	CASSLVGSLTGNTIYF	TGCGCCAGCAGCTTGGTGGGCAGCTTGACTGGAAACACCATATATTTT
few	TRBV4-2	NA	TRBJ2-3	CASSQDRGGPRTDTQYF	TGTGCCAGCAGCCAAGATAGGGGGGGGCCCCGGACAGATACGCAGTATTTT
few	TRBV3-1/TRBV3-2	TRBD1	TRBJ1-2	CASSQEGTGNYGYTF	TGTGCCAGCAGCCAAGAGGGGACAGGGAACTATGGCTACACCTTC
NA	TRBV6-5	NA	TRBJ1-2	CASSIDRNYGYTF	TGTGCCAGCAGCATCGACAGGAACTATGGCTACACCTTC
NA	TRBV7-2	TRBD2	TRBJ2-4	CASRSSGLLAKNIQYF	TGTGCCAGCAGGTCTAGCGGTTTGCTAGCCAAAAACATTCAGTACTTC
few	TRBV6-1	TRBD1	TRBJ1-2	CASSEGQGMHGYTF	TGTGCCAGCAGTGAAGGACAGGGGATGCATGGCTACACCTTC
NA	TRBV5-5	TRBD1	TRBJ2-4	CASSPRTGGLEVTIQYF	TGTGCCAGCAGCCCACGGACAGGGGGCCTTGAGGTGACCATTCAGTACTTC
NA	TRBV30	TRBD2	TRBJ2-1	CAWSRGREISYNEQFF	TGTGCCTGGAGTCGAGGGCGGGAGATCTCCTACAATGAGCAGTTCTTC
NA	TRBV6-4	NA	TRBJ1-2	CATRPRGDGGYTF	TGTGCCACCCGCCCCAGGGGAGACGGCGGCTACACCTTC
NA	TRBV7-2	TRBD1	TRBJ1-1	CASSSQGLNTEAFF	TGTGCCAGCAGCTCACAGGGGCTGAACACTGAAGCTTTCTTT
NA	TRBV19	NA	TRBJ1-5	CASSTPFWRPGNQPQHF	TGTGCCAGTAGTACCCCCTTTTGGAGACCCGGCAATCAGCCCCAGCATTTT
NA	TRBV5-6	TRBD1	TRBJ2-1	CASSPGQGAWNEQFF	TGTGCCAGCAGCCCCGGACAGGGGGCATGGAATGAGCAGTTCTTC
NA	TRBV19	TRBD1	TRBJ2-1	CASSMSLGQGAPLNDNEQFF	TGTGCCAGCAGTATGTCCCTGGGACAGGGGGCTCCCCTCAATGACAATGAGCAGTTCTTC
NA	TRBV29-1	NA	TRBJ2-3	CSVGGARGTDTQYF	TGCAGCGTTGGGGGGGCCAGGGGGACAGATACGCAGTATTTT
NA	TRBV5-4	NA	TRBJ1-2	CASSLIGSGGYTF	TGTGCCAGCAGCTTGATAGGATCGGGTGGCTACACCTTC
NA	TRBV12-3/TRBV12-4	NA	TRBJ1-2	CASSYGETYGYTF	TGTGCCAGCAGTTACGGGGAGACCTATGGCTACACCTTC
NA	TRBV19	TRBD2	TRBJ2-1	CASSIASGGANEQFF	TGTGCCAGTAGTATAGCTAGCGGGGGGGCTAATGAGCAGTTCTTC
NA	TRBV7-9	NA	TRBJ1-2	CASSPVSYGYTF	TGTGCCAGCAGCCCAGTAAGCTATGGCTACACCTTC
NA	TRBV29-1	TRBD1	TRBJ2-2	CSADRETGELFF	TGCAGCGCGGACAGGGAGACCGGGGAGCTGTTTTTT
NA	TRBV9	NA	TRBJ2-3	CASSVLAEGVGDTQYF	TGTGCCAGCAGCGTACTAGCGGAGGGGGTTGGAGATACGCAGTATTTT
NA	TRBV2	NA	TRBJ2-5	CASTPGTYKQETQYF	TGTGCCAGCACTCCGGGGACATATAAACAAGAGACCCAGTACTTC
NA	TRBV4-2	NA	TRBJ1-5	CASSQDSDQPQHF	TGTGCCAGCAGCCAAGATAGCGATCAGCCCCAGCATTTT
NA	TRBV3-1/TRBV3-2	NA	TRBJ1-4	CASKGRIAGDEKLFF	TGTGCCAGCAAGGGCCGAATCGCGGGGGACGAAAAACTGTTTTTT
once	TRBV19	TRBD1	TRBJ1-1	CASSTGTGMNTEAFF	TGTGCCAGTAGTACCGGGACAGGGATGAACACTGAAGCTTTCTTT
NA	TRBV6-5	NA	TRBJ1-1	CASSYGAGRPEAFF	TGTGCCAGCAGTTACGGGGCAGGGCGGCCTGAAGCTTTCTTT
NA	TRBV27	NA	TRBJ2-6	CASSLGQVPSGANVLTF	TGTGCCAGCAGTTTAGGGCAGGTCCCCTCTGGGGCCAACGTCCTGACTTTC
NA	TRBV5-5	TRBD2	TRBJ2-1	CASSAELAGDNEQFF	TGTGCCAGCAGCGCGGAACTAGCGGGGGACAATGAGCAGTTCTTC
NA	TRBV5-1	NA	TRBJ2-7	CASSSDSYEQYF	TGCGCCAGCAGCTCAGACTCCTACGAGCAGTACTTC
NA	TRBV5-4	TRBD2	TRBJ2-2	CASRAGTSATGELFF	TGTGCCAGCAGGGCCGGGACTAGCGCGACCGGGGAGCTGTTTTTT
once	TRBV5-4	TRBD1	TRBJ1-1	CASSLVGQGATEAFF	TGTGCCAGCAGCTTAGTAGGACAGGGGGCGACTGAAGCTTTCTTT
few	TRBV18	TRBD1	TRBJ2-5	CASSPRDRQETQYF	TGTGCCAGCTCACCGCGGGACAGGCAAGAGACCCAGTACTTC
NA	TRBV14	NA	TRBJ2-1	CASSLLASPTPYNEQFF	TGTGCCAGCAGCCTGCTAGCTAGCCCCACTCCCTACAATGAGCAGTTCTTC
once	TRBV10-2	NA	TRBJ2-7	CASSETGYEQYF	TGCGCCAGCAGTGAAACAGGATACGAGCAGTACTTC
few	TRBV6-5	TRBD2	TRBJ2-5	CASSYFQRGAQYF	TGTGCCAGCAGTTATTTCCAGCGGGGGGCCCAGTACTTC
NA	TRBV19	NA	TRBJ2-1	CASRVRTASYNEQFF	TGTGCCAGTAGAGTCAGGACAGCCTCCTACAATGAGCAGTTCTTC